A single sample gave rise to the 5 T cell receptor beta chains below, sequenced in a study of cytomegalovirus exposure and HLA in healthy donors. Primers: 60 Vbeta forward and 13 Jbeta reverse. This table comes from immunoSEQ multiplex PCR, and its TCRdb copy is limited to in-frame clones, with some not included. The repertoire holds 130,000 to 150,000 clones, approximately 79% seen once, with 1.7% in the top ten. The specimen sequenced was PBMCs. These receptors were obtained from a woman between 25 and 40 years old in good health and CMV-seronegative.

This rearrangement joins TRBV27 to TRBJ2-7; 10 bases line up with TRBD1. The germline gives CDR1 MNHEY, CDR2 SMNVEV (reference sequence). The CDR3 is 15 amino acids. Trimming removed 6 bases from V and 2 bases from J; junction bases left unmatched: 7. The CDR3 DNA reads as TGTGCCAGCAGACATAAGGACAGGGGGACCTACGAGCAGTACTTC. This gives the protein CASRHKDRGTYEQYF.

The chain has TRBV27 and TRBJ1-2, with D tentatively TRBD1 (6 bases). Germline CDR1 and CDR2: MNHEY and SMNVEV (reference sequence). V dropped 4 bases and J dropped 4 bases, with 28 bases sitting between them. The CDR3 sequence is 19 residues long. CDR3 region: CASSSTYRVATQGVYGYTF. CDR3 nucleotide sequence: TGTGCCAGCAGTTCAACCTACAGGGTTGCGACTCAAGGGGTCTATGGCTACACCTTC.

The chain uses TRBV7-2 and TRBJ1-2; no reliable D call. The CDR3 sequence is 15 residues long. CDR1 is SGHTA, CDR2 FQGNSA, per germline. The V and J ends lost 1 base and 4 bases respectively, with 13 bases between them. CDR3 region: CASSLEPGYSYGYTF. The CDR3 DNA reads TGTGCCAGCAGCTTAGAGCCGGGGTATTCCTATGGCTACACCTTC.

V is TRBV19 and J is TRBJ1-5; 9 positions agree with TRBD1. Trimming at V came to 4 bases and at J to 2 bases, leaving 0 bases not matched to a gene. The CDR3 contains 14 residues. Germline CDR1 LNHDA, CDR2 SQIVND (reference sequence). The CDR3, as DNA: TGTGCCAGTAGTAGGGACAGGGGCAATCAGCCCCAGCATTTT. It yields the protein CASSRDRGNQPQHF.

V gene TRBV28 combines with J gene TRBJ2-7, with D possibly matching TRBD1 (6 bases). In germline, CDR1 is MDHEN, CDR2 SYDVKM. The length of the CDR3 is 13 residues. The V end lost 9 bases, the J end lost 0 bases, and 12 bases lay between the germline ends. Here the CDR3 DNA reads TGTGCCAGTGAACAGGGAGACTCCTACGAGCAGTACTTC. The encoded protein is CASEQGDSYEQYF.